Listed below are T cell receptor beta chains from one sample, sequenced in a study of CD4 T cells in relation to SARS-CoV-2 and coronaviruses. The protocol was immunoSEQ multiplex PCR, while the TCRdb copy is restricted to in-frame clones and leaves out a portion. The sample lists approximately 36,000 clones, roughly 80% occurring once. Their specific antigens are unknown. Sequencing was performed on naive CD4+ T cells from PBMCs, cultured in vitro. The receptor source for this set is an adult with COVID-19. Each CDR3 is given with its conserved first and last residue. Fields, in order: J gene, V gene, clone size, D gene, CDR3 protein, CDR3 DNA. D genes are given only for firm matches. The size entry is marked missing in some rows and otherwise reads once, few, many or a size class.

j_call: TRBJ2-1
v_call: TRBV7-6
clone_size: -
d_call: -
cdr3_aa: CASSPLVRGDYNEQFF
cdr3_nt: TGTGCCAGCAGCCCCCTGGTCAGGGGAGACTACAATGAGCAGTTCTTC

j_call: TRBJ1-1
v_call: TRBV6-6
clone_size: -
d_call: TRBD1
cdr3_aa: CASSHGTGTMNTEAFF
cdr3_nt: TGTGCCAGCAGTCACGGGACAGGTACGATGAACACTGAAGCTTTCTTT

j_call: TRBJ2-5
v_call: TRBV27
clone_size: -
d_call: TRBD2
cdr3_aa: CASMTKSPVAGHRETQYF
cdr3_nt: TGTGCCAGCATGACTAAGAGCCCCGTAGCGGGACATAGGGAGACCCAGTACTTC

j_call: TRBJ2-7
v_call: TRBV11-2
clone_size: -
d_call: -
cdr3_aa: CASSLDRAREQYF
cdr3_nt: TGTGCCAGCAGCTTAGACAGGGCCAGGGAGCAGTACTTC

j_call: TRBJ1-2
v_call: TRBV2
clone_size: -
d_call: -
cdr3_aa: CASSGSSGSVYGYTF
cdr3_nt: TGTGCCAGCAGTGGGTCGAGTGGCAGCGTCTATGGCTACACCTTC

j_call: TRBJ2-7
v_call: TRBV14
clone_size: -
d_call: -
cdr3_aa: CASSQADGYEQYF
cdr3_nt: TGTGCCAGCAGCCAAGCGGATGGGTACGAGCAGTACTTC

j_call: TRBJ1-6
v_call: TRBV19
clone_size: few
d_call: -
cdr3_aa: CASSGYNSPLHF
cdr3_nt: TGTGCCAGTAGTGGGTATAATTCACCCCTCCACTTT

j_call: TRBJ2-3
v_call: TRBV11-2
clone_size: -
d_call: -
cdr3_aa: CASSLDRGRTDTQYF
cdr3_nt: TGTGCCAGCAGCTTAGATCGGGGGCGCACAGATACGCAGTATTTT

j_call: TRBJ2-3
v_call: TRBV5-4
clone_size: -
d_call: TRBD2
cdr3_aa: CASSWRLSGRTDTQYF
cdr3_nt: TGTGCCAGCAGCTGGCGACTAAGCGGGAGAACAGATACGCAGTATTTT

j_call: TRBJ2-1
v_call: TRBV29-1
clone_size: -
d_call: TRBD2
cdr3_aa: CSGRTSARDEQFF
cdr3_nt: TGCAGCGGACGTACTAGCGCGAGGGATGAGCAGTTCTTC

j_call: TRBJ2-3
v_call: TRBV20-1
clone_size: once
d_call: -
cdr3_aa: CSASPPDTQYF
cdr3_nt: TGCAGTGCTAGTCCCCCAGATACGCAGTATTTT

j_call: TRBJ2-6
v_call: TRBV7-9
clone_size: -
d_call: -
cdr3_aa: CASITTGQGANVLTF
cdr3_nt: TGTGCCAGCATCACCACAGGGCAAGGGGCCAACGTCCTGACTTTC

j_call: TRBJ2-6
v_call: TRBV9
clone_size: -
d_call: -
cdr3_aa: CASSVGLPGSSGANVLTF
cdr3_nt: TGTGCCAGCAGCGTAGGTCTCCCAGGAAGCTCTGGGGCCAACGTCCTGACTTTC

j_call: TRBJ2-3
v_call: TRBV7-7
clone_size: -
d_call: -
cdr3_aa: CASSLDGFTDTQYF
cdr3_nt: TGTGCCAGCAGCTTAGACGGGTTCACAGATACGCAGTATTTT

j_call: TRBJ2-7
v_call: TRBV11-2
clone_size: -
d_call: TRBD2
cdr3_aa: CASRRGTSGAYEQYF
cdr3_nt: TGTGCCAGCAGGCGAGGGACTAGCGGAGCATACGAGCAGTACTTC

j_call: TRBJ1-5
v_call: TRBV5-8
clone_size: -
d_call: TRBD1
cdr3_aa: CASSLRSGGQPQHF
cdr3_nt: TGTGCCAGCAGCTTGCGGTCAGGGGGTCAGCCCCAGCATTTT

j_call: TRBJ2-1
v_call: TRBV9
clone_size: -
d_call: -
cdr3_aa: CASSPKGDEQFF
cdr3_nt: TGTGCCAGCAGCCCGAAAGGGGATGAGCAGTTCTTC

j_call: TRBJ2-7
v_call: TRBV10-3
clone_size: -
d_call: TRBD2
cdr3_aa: CAISESLGIAGTYEQYF
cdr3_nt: TGTGCCATCAGTGAGTCTTTAGGGATAGCGGGGACCTACGAGCAGTACTTC

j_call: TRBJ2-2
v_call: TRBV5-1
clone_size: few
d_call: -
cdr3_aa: CASSLWLVTNTGELFF
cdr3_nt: TGCGCCAGCAGCTTGTGGCTAGTTACGAACACCGGGGAGCTGTTTTTT

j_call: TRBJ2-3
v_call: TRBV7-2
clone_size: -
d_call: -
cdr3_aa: CASSDTGDTQYF
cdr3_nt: TGTGCCAGCAGCGACACTGGGGATACGCAGTATTTT

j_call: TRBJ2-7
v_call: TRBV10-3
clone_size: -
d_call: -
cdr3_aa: CASRGSYEQYF
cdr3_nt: TGTGCCTCGAGGGGTTCCTACGAGCAGTACTTC

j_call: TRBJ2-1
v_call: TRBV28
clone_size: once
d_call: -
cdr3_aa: CASSFVASSYNEQFF
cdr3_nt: TGTGCCAGCAGTTTCGTGGCCAGCTCCTACAATGAGCAGTTCTTC

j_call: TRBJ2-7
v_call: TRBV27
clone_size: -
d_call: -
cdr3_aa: CASSLYSGLAFYEQYF
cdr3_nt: TGTGCCAGCAGTTTATATTCAGGCCTAGCGTTTTACGAGCAGTACTTC

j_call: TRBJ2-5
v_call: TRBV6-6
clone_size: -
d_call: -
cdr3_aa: CASSSASGQQETQYF
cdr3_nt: TGTGCCAGCAGTTCGGCCAGCGGGCAACAAGAGACCCAGTACTTC

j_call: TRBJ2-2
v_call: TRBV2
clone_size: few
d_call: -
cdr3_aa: CASMYTGELFF
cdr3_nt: TGTGCCAGCATGTACACCGGGGAGCTGTTTTTT

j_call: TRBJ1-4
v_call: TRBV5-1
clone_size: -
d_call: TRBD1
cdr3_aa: CASRAGQSNEKLFF
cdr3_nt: TGCGCCAGCAGGGCGGGACAGTCTAATGAAAAACTGTTTTTT

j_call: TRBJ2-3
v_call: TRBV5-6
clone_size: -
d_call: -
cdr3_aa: CASSLRKSRGPIRNTQYF
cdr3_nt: TGTGCCAGCAGCTTGCGAAAATCCAGGGGCCCGATCCGCAATACGCAGTATTTT

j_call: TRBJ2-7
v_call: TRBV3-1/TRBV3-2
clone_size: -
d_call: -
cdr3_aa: CASSQGSGTNIREQYF
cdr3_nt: TGTGCCAGCAGCCAAGGGTCCGGGACAAATATACGGGAGCAGTACTTC

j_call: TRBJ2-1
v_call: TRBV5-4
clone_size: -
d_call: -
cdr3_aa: CASSLGAGTGTSYNEQFF
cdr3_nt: TGTGCCAGCAGCTTGGGGGCCGGGACTGGGACCTCCTACAATGAGCAGTTCTTC

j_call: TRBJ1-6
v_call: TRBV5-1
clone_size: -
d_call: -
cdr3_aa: CASSVRPGSSYNSPLHF
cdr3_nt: TGCGCCAGCAGCGTCAGACCAGGGAGCTCCTATAATTCACCCCTCCACTTT

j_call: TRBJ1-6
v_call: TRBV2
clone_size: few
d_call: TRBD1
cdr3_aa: CASRTGGNSPLHF
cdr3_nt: TGTGCCAGCAGAACAGGGGGCAATTCACCCCTCCACTTT

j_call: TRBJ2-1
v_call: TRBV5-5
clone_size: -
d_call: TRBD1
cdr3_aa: CASSLLGQGKRNEQFF
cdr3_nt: TGTGCCAGCAGCTTACTGGGACAGGGGAAGAGGAATGAGCAGTTCTTC

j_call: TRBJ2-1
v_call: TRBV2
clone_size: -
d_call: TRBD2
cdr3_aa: CASSEVLRGTAEQFF
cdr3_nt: TGTGCCAGCAGTGAAGTTTTGCGGGGGACCGCTGAGCAGTTCTTC

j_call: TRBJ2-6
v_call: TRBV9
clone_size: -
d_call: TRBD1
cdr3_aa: CASSTTRQGTYSGANVLTF
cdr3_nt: TGTGCCAGCAGCACCACTCGACAGGGAACCTACTCTGGGGCCAACGTCCTGACTTTC

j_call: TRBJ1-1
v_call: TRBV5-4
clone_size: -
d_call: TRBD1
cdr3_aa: CASSWDRGMNTEAFF
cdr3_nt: TGTGCCAGCAGCTGGGACAGGGGGATGAACACTGAAGCTTTCTTT

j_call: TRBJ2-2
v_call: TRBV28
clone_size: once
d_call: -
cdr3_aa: CASSLDGGGDTNTGELFF
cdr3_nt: TGTGCCAGCAGTTTAGATGGTGGTGGGGACACGAACACCGGGGAGCTGTTTTTT

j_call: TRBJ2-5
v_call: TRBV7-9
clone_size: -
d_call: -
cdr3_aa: CASSLVNRQETQYF
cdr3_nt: TGTGCCAGCAGCTTAGTGAACAGACAAGAGACCCAGTACTTC

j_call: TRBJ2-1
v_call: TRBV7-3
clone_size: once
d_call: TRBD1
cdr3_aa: CASSRTGGAHNEQFF
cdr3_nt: TGTGCCAGCAGCCGGACAGGGGGCGCCCACAATGAGCAGTTCTTC

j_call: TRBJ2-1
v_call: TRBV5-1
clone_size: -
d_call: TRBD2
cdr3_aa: CASSLEGTSGPNEQFF
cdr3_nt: TGCGCCAGCAGCTTGGAAGGGACTAGCGGACCCAATGAGCAGTTCTTC

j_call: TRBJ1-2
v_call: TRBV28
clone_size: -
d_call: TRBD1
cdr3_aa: CASSSQGRIRGRGGYTF
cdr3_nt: TGTGCCAGCAGTTCACAAGGAAGGATCAGGGGGCGCGGTGGCTACACCTTC

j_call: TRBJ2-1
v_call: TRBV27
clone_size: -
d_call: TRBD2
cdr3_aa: CASSGLAGGIWDEQFF
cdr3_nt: TGTGCCAGCAGCGGACTAGCGGGAGGGATTTGGGATGAGCAGTTCTTC

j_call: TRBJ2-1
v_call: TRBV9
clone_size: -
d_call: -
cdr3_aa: CASSVVLFAEQFF
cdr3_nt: TGTGCCAGCAGCGTAGTCTTGTTTGCGGAGCAGTTCTTC

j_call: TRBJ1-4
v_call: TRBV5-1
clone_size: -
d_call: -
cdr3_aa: CASSLASGLGGKLFF
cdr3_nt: TGCGCCAGCAGCTTGGCCTCCGGGCTCGGCGGAAAACTGTTTTTT

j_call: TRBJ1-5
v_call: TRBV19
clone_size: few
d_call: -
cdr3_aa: CASSSASHSNQPQHF
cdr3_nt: TGTGCCAGTAGTAGCGCGAGCCATAGCAATCAGCCCCAGCATTTT

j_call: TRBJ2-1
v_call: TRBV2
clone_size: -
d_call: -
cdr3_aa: CASSVDSSYNEQFF
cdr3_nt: TGTGCCAGCAGTGTCGACAGTTCCTACAATGAGCAGTTCTTC